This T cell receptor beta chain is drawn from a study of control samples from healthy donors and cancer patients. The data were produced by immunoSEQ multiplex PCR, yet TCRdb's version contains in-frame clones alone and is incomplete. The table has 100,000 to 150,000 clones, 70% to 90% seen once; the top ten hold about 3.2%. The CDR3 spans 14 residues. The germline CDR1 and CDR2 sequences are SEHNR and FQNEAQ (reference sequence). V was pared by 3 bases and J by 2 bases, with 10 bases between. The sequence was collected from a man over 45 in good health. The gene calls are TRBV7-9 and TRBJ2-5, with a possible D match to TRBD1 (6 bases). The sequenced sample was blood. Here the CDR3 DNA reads TGTGCCAGCAGCTTCGGGCAGGGGCAAGAGACCCAGTACTTC. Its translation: CASSFGQGQETQYF.